The 8 T cell receptor beta chains below all came from one sample that was sequenced in a study of tumor and adjacent non-tumor tissue in lung cancer. This sample's RNA came from whole unsorted tissue. More than 3 cm separated this lung sample from the edge of the tumor. TCRbeta libraries were built with three rounds of nested PCR, modified from ARM-PCR. TCRdb independently ran MiXCR on the multiplex PCR reads; one entry per CDR3 protein. The data contain 90,000 to 100,000 distinct CDR3 sequences, 80% of them singletons. What was sequenced was distant non-tumor lung tissue. The source is a man aged 55 to 70 with small cell lung cancer.

As to this clonotype: One end of the junction varies from germline; a read error may be responsible. The chain is built from TRBV4-1 and TRBJ2-2, with D perhaps assigned TRBD1 or TRBD2 (6 bases each). The CDR3 has 15 residues. Germline assignment: CDR1 MGHRA and CDR2 YSYEKL. Here the CDR3 reads CANSRRGAYTGELFF. The CDR3 DNA sequence: TGCGCCAACAGCAGGAGGGGGGCCTATACCGGTGAGCTGTTTTTT.

V is TRBV5-4 and J is TRBJ2-1; unclear D gene. Germline lookup yields CDR1 SGHNT and CDR2 YYREEE (reference sequence). The V and J ends lost 0 bases and 3 bases respectively, with 16 bases between them. There are 17 residues in the CDR3. The DNA of the CDR3 is TGTGCCAGCAGCTTGGATGGTGCGAATCTCATCTACAATGAGCAGTTCTTC. This translates into CASSLDGANLIYNEQFF.

Notes on this clonotype: Its ends do not fully match the called genes, so a read error is possible. The chain couples TRBV6-1 to TRBJ2-3; maybe TRBD1 (5 bases). The end of the DNA fits TRBJ1-5 better, so the J call may be wrong. There are 18 residues in the CDR3. CDR1 MNHNS and CDR2 SASEGT come from the germline V gene. The CDR3 loop reads CVSSSLGTGLLGSEQQHF. Written as DNA, the CDR3 is TGTGTCAGCAGCTCCCTAGGGACGGGACTCTTGGGCTCGGAGCAGCAGCATTTT.

As concerns this clonotype: A read error is likely, as this CDR3 ends without the conserved phenylalanine or tryptophan. This chain joins TRBV5-4 and TRBJ2-1; possible D gene TRBD2, 5 bases. With 5 bases removed from V and 3 bases from J, the gap between germline ends came to 15 bases. Germline assignment: CDR1 SGHNT and CDR2 YYREEE (reference sequence). This CDR3 contains 15 residues. CDR3 sequence (DNA): TGTGCCAGCAGTCGACCGGGATCGGACTACAATGAGCAGTTCATC. Translated: CASSRPGSDYNEQFI.

Concerning this clonotype itself: At one boundary the junction diverges from the germline segment, which might be a read error. The chain uses TRBV12-3 or TRBV12-4 and TRBJ1-2; D is possibly TRBD1 (5 bases). This CDR3 has 13 amino acids. CDR3 amino acids: CASSLVGGVGYTF. In DNA form, the CDR3 reads TGTGCCAGCAGTTTGGTGGGAGGGGTTGGCTACACTTTC.

The chain has TRBV5-6 and TRBJ2-7, with D possibly being TRBD1 or TRBD2 (5 bases each). Germline V lookup: CDR1 SGHDT, CDR2 YYEEEE. CDR3 length equals 15 residues. For the CDR3, the DNA is TGTGCCAGCAGCGCCTACATGGGATTAGTGGGGGAGCAATACGTC. Protein sequence: CASSAYMGLVGEQYV.

As regards this clonotype: Given the absence of the conserved phenylalanine or tryptophan at the CDR3 end, a read error is likely. V gene TRBV20-1 combines with J gene TRBJ2-3, with D possibly called TRBD1 or TRBD2 (5 bases each). Germline assignment: CDR1 DFQATT and CDR2 SNEGSKA (reference sequence). V lost 1 base to trimming and J lost 2 bases, with 22 bases between them. This CDR3 comprises 18 residues. The CDR3 loop reads CSARGDRAVARPTDTQYY. CDR3 coding DNA: TGCAGTGCTAGAGGGGACCGCGCGGTAGCGAGACCCACAGATACGCAGTATTAT.

With regard to this clonotype: This sequence may be a read error, since a much larger clone differs from it by one base. This chain connects TRBV7-9 to TRBJ2-5, with a weak D call TRBD1 (5 bases). Per the germline V gene, CDR1 is SEHNR and CDR2 is FQNEAQ (reference sequence). CDR3 length: 17 amino acids. This CDR3 is CASSLKRAQVGVEIQYF. The CDR3 DNA reads as TGTGCCAGCAGCTTAAAAAGGGCACAGGTAGGAGTCGAGATCCAGTACTTC.